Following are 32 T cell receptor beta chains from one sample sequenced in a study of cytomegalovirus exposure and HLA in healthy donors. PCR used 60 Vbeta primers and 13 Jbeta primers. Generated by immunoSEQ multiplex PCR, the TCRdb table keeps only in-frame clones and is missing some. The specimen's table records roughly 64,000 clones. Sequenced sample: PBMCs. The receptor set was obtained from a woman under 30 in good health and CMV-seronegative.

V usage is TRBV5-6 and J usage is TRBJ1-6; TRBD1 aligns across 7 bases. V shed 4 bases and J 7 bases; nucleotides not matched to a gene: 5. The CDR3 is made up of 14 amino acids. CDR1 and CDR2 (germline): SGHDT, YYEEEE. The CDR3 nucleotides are TGTGCCAGCAGCCAATCGGACAGGAATTCACCCCTCCACTTT. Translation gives CASSQSDRNSPLHF.

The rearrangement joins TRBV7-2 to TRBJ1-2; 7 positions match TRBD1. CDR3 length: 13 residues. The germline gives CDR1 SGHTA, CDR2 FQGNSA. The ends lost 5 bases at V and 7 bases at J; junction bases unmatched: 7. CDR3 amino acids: CASSPGQVGGYTF. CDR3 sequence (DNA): TGTGCCAGCAGCCCCGGACAGGTTGGTGGCTACACCTTC.

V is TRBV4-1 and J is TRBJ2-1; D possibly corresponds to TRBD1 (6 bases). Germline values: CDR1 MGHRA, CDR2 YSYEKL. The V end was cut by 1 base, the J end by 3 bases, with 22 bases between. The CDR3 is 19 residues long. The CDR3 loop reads CASSQGYSPPGAVYNEQFF. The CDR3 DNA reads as TGCGCCAGCAGCCAAGGTTATAGTCCCCCAGGGGCGGTCTACAATGAGCAGTTCTTC.

In DNA form, the CDR3 reads TGTGCCAGTAGTATCTCGGGGGACAGCTCCTACAATGAGCAGTTCTTC. It yields the protein CASSISGDSSYNEQFF. This chain uses TRBV19 with TRBJ2-1; D perhaps matches TRBD1 (7 bases). Germline CDR1 reads LNHDA; CDR2 reads SQIVND (reference sequence). There are 16 residues in the CDR3. V dropped 3 bases and J dropped 0 bases, with 12 bases sitting between them.

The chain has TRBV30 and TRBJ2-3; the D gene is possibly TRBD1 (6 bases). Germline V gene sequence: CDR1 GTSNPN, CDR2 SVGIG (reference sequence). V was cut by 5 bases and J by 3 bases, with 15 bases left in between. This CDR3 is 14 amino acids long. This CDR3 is CAWVQGGSTDTQYF. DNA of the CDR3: TGTGCCTGGGTACAAGGGGGATCAACAGATACGCAGTATTTT.

The CDR3 protein is CASSPGTSGYNEQFF. The DNA for the CDR3 is TGTGCCAGCAGCCCCGGGACTAGCGGGTACAATGAGCAGTTCTTC. The chain uses TRBV4-2 and TRBJ2-1, with TRBD2 matching over 12 bases. The CDR3 runs 15 residues. CDR1 and CDR2 from the germline V gene are LGHNA and YNFKEQ. V was pared by 4 bases and J by 4 bases, with 2 bases of the junction left unmatched.

The DNA of the CDR3 is TGTGCCAGCAGTGAAGTGGCAGGGAGGAATAGTGGCTACACCTTC. Translated, it gives CASSEVAGRNSGYTF. This chain links TRBV6-1 with TRBJ1-2; the D gene is possibly TRBD1 (5 bases). Trimming shortened V by 1 base and J by 7 bases, and 16 bases separated the two germline ends. The CDR3 contains 15 residues. The V gene's germline CDR1 is MNHNS and CDR2 SASEGT.

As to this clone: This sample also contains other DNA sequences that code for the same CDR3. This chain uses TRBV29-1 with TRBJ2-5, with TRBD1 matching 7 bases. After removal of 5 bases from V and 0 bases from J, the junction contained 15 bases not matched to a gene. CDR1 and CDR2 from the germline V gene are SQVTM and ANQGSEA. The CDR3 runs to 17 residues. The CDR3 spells CSVPGRGQAMYQETQYF. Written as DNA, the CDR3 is TGCAGCGTTCCAGGGAGAGGACAGGCAATGTACCAAGAGACCCAGTACTTC. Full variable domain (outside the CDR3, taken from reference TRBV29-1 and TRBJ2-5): SAVISQKPSRDICQRGTSLTIQCQVDSQVTMMFWYRQQPGQSLTLIATANQGSEATYESGFVIDKFPISRPNLTFSTLTVSNMSPEDSSIYLCSVPGRGQAMYQETQYFGPGTRLLVL.

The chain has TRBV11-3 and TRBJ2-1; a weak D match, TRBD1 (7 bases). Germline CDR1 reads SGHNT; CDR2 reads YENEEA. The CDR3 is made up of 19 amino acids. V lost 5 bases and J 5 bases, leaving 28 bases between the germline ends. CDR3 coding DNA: TGTGCCAGCAGCCCGACTTTGGGGCCAGGGGGGCGACTTAACAATGAGCAGTTCTTC. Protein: CASSPTLGPGGRLNNEQFF.

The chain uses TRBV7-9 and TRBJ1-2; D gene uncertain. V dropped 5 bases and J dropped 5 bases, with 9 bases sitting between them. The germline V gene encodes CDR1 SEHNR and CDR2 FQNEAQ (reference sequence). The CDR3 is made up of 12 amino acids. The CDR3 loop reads CASSRDGYGYTF. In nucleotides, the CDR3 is TGTGCCAGCAGCCGCGACGGGTATGGCTACACCTTC. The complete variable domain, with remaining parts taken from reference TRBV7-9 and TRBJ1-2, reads DTGVSQNPRHKITKRGQNVTFRCDPISEHNRLYWYRQTLGQGPEFLTYFQNEAQLEKSRLLSDRFSAERPKGSFSTLEIQRTEQGDSAMYLCASSRDGYGYTFGSGTRLTVV.

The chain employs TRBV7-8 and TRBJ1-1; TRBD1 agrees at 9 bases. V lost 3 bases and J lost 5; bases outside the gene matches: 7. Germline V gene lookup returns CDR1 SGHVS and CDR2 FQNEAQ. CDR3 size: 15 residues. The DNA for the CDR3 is TGTGCCAGCAGCTTGGACGGACAGGGGTGGACTGAAGCTTTCTTT. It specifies CASSLDGQGWTEAFF. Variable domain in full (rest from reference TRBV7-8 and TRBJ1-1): GAGVSQSPRYKVAKRGQDVALRCDPISGHVSLFWYQQALGQGPEFLTYFQNEAQLDKSGLPSDRFFAERPEGSVSTLKIQRTQQEDSAVYLCASSLDGQGWTEAFFGQGTRLTVV.

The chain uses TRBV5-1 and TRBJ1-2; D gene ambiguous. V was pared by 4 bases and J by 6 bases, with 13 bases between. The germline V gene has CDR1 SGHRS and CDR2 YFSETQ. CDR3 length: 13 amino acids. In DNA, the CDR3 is TGCGCCAGCAGCCTCCGGGTTTTCGATGGCTACACCTTC. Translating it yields CASSLRVFDGYTF.

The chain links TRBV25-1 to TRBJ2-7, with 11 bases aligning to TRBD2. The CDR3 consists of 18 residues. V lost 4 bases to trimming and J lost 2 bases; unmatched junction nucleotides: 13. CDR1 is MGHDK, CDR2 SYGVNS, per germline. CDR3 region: CASSGPLLLAGVAYEQYF. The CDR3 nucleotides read TGTGCCAGCAGTGGCCCCCTCCTACTAGCGGGAGTCGCCTACGAGCAGTACTTC.

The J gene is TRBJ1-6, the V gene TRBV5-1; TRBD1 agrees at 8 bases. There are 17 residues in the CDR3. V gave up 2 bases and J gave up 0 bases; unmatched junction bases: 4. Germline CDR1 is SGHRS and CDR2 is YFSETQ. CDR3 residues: CASSFTGGSSYNSPLHF. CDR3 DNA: TGCGCCAGCAGCTTCACAGGGGGAAGCTCCTATAATTCACCCCTCCACTTT.

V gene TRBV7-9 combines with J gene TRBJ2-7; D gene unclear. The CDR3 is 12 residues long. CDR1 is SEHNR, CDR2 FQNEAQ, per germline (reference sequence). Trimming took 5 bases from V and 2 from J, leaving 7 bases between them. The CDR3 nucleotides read TGTGCCAGCAGCCCCGACACCTACGAGCAGTACTTC. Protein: CASSPDTYEQYF.

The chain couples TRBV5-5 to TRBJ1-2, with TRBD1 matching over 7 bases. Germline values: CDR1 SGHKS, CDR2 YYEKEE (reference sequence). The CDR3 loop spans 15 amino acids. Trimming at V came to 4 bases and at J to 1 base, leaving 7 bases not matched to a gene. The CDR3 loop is CASSVRDRINYGYTF. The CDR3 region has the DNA TGTGCCAGCAGCGTCCGGGACAGAATTAACTATGGCTACACCTTC.

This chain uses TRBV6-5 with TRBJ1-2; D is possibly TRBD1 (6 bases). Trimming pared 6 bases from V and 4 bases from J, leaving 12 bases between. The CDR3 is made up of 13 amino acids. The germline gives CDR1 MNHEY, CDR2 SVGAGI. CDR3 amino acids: CASSQGSLYGYTF. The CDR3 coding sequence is TGTGCCAGCAGCCAGGGGAGTCTCTATGGCTACACCTTC.

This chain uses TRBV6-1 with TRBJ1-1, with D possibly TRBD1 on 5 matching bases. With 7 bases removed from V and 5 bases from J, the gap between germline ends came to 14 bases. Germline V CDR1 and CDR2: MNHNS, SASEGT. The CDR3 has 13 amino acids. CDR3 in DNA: TGTGCCAGCACCCTAGGGGCAGGGACTGAAGCTTTCTTT. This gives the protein CASTLGAGTEAFF.

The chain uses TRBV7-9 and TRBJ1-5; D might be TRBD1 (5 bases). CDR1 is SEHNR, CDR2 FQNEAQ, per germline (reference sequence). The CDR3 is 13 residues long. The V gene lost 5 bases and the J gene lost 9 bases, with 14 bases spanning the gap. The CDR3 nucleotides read TGTGCCAGCAGCGACGGACAAATTTCGCCCCAGCATTTT. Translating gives CASSDGQISPQHF.

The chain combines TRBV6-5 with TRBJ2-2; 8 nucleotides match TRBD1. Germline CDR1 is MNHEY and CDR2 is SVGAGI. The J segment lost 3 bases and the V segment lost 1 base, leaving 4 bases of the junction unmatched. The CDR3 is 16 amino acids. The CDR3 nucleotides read TGTGCCAGCAGTTACTTGGGACAGGTGGACACCGGGGAGCTGTTTTTT. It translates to CASSYLGQVDTGELFF.

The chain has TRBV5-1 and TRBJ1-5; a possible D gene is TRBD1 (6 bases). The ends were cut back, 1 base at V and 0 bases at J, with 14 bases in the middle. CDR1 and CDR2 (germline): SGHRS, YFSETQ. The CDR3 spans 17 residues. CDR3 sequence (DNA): TGCGCCAGCAGCTTGCAGGGGATCGATTATAGCAATCAGCCCCAGCATTTT. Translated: CASSLQGIDYSNQPQHF.

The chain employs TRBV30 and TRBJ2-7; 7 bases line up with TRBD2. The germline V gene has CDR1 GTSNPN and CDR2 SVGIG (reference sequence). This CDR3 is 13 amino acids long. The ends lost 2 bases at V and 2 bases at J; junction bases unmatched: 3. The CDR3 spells CAWSLAVAYEQYF. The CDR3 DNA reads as TGTGCCTGGAGTCTAGCGGTAGCCTACGAGCAGTACTTC.

CDR3 sequence: CASSPLPLSATNEKLFF. The CDR3 DNA is TGTGCCAGCAGCCCTCTTCCCCTTTCTGCAACTAATGAAAAACTGTTTTTT. The chain recombines TRBV9 with TRBJ1-4, with no clear D. The CDR3 has 17 residues. Per germline, CDR1 SGDLS and CDR2 YYNGEE. V was cut by 4 bases and J by 0 bases, with 16 bases left in between.

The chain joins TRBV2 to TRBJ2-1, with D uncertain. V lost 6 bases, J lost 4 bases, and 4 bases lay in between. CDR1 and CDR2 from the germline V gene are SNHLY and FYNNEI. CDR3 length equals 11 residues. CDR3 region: CASSPYNEQFF. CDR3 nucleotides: TGTGCCAGCAGCCCATACAATGAGCAGTTCTTC.

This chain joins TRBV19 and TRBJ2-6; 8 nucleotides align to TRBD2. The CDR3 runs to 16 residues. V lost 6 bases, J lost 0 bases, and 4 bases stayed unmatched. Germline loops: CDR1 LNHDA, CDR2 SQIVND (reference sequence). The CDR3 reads CASSGGAPSGANVLTF. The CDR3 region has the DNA TGTGCCAGTAGCGGGGGGGCCCCCTCTGGGGCCAACGTCCTGACTTTC.

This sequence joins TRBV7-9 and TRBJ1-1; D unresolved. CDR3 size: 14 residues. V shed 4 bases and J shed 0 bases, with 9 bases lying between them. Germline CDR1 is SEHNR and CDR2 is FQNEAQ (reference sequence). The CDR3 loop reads CASSSRTLNTEAFF. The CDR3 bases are TGTGCCAGCAGCTCCAGGACTCTGAACACTGAAGCTTTCTTT.

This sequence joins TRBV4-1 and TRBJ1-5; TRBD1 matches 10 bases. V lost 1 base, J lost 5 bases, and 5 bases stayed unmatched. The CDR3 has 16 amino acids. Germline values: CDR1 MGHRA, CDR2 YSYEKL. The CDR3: CASSQARTGGDQPQHF. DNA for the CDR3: TGCGCCAGCAGCCAAGCCCGGACAGGGGGTGATCAGCCCCAGCATTTT.

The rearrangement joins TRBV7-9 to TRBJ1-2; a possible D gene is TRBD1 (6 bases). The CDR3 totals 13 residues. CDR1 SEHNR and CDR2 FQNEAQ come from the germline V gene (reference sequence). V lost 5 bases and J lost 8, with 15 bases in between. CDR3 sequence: CASSPRQEAGYTF. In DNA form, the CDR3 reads TGTGCCAGCAGCCCCCGACAGGAAGCCGGCTACACCTTC.

CDR3 sequence: CASSDGRGGSYEQYF. CDR3 in DNA: TGTGCCAGCAGTGATGGGCGGGGGGGATCCTACGAGCAGTACTTC. V gene TRBV25-1 combines with J gene TRBJ2-7; 9 nucleotides align to TRBD2. With V trimmed by 3 bases and J by 1 base, 4 bases remained unmatched. This CDR3 spans 15 amino acids. Germline CDR1 and CDR2: MGHDK and SYGVNS.

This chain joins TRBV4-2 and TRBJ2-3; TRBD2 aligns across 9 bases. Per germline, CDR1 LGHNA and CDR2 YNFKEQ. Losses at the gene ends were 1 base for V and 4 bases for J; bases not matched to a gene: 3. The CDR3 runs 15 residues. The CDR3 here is CASSQVAGEADTQYF. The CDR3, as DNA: TGTGCCAGCAGCCAAGTAGCGGGAGAGGCAGATACGCAGTATTTT.

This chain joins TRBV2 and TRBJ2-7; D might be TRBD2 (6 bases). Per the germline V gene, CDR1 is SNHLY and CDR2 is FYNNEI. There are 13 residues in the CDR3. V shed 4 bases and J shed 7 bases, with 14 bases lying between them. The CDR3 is CASSVAEGREQYF. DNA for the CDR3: TGTGCCAGCAGTGTCGCGGAGGGGAGAGAGCAGTACTTC.

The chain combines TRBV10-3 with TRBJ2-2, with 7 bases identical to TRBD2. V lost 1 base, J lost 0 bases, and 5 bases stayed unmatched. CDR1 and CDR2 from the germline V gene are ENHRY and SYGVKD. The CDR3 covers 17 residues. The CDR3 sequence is CAISEWGGVANTGELFF. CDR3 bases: TGTGCCATCAGTGAGTGGGGGGGAGTGGCGAACACCGGGGAGCTGTTTTTT.